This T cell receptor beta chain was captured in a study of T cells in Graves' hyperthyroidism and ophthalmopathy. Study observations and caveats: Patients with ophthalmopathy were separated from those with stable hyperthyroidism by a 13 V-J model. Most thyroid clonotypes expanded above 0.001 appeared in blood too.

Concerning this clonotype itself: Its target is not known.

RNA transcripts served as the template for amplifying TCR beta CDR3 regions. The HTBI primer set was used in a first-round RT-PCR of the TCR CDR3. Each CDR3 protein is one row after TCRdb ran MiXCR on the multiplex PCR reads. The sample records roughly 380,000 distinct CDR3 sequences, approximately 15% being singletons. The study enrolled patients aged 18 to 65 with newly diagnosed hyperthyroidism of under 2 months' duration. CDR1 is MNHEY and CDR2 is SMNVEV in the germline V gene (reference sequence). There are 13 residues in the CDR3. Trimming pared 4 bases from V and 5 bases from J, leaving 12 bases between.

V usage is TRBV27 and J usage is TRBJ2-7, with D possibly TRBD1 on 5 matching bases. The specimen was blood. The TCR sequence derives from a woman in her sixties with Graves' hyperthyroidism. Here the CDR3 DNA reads TGTGCCAGCAGTTACCAGGGCGTCGACGAGCAGTACTTC. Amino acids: CASSYQGVDEQYF.